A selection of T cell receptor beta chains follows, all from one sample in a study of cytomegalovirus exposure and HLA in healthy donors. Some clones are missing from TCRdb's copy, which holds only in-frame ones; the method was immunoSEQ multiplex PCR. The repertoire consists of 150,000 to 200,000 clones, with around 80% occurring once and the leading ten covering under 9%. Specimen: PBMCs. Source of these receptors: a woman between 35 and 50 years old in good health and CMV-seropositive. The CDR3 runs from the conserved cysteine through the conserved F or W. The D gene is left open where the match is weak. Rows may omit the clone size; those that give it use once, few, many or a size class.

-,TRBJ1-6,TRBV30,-,CAWSRVLQNSPLHF,TGTGCCTGGAGCAGGGTCTTACAAAATTCACCCCTCCACTTT
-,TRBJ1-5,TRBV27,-,CASSLGGVGPQHF,TGTGCCAGCAGTTTAGGGGGGGTGGGTCCCCAGCATTTT
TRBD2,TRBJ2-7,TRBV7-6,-,CASSSQRGGFNEQYF,TGTGCCAGCAGCTCCCAACGGGGGGGGTTCAACGAGCAGTACTTC
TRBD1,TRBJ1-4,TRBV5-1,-,CASSRDRGSEKLFF,TGCGCCAGCAGCCGGGACAGGGGATCGGAAAAACTGTTTTTT
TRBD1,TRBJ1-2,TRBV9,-,CASSARDRGGGYTF,TGTGCCAGCAGCGCCCGGGACAGGGGTGGGGGCTACACCTTC
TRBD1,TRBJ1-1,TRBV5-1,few,CASSPGGERSAFF,TGCGCCAGCAGCCCAGGGGGCGAGAGATCAGCTTTCTTT
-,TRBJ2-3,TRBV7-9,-,CASSSGPPRGTPDTQYF,TGTGCCAGCAGCTCCGGACCCCCACGGGGGACGCCAGATACGCAGTATTTT
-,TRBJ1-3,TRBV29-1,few,CSVLVGNTIYF,TGCAGCGTCCTCGTCGGAAACACCATATATTTT
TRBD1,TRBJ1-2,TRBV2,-,CASSVHRDREDYGYTF,TGTGCCAGCAGTGTGCACCGGGACAGGGAGGACTATGGCTACACCTTC
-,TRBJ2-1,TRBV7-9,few,CSSSPTGLAYNEQFF,TGTTCCAGCAGCCCGACGGGGTTAGCCTACAATGAGCAGTTCTTC
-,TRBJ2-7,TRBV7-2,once,CASSTMTYEQYF,TGTGCCAGCAGCACCATGACTTACGAGCAGTACTTC
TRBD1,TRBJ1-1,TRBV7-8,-,CASSFWTGGGLVNTEAFF,TGTGCCAGCAGCTTTTGGACAGGGGGTGGTTTAGTGAACACTGAAGCTTTCTTT
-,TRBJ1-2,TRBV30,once,CAWSFTGSDRDYGYTF,TGTGCCTGGAGTTTCACAGGGTCGGACCGTGACTATGGCTACACCTTC
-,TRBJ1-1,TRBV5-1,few,CASSREGGTMNTEAFF,TGCGCCAGCAGCCGGGAGGGCGGAACCATGAACACTGAAGCTTTCTTT
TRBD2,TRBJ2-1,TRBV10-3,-,CAISPGRDQQFF,TGTGCCATCAGTCCCGGGAGGGATCAACAGTTCTTC
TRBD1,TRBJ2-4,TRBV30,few,CACDGRWTTGKNIQYF,TGTGCCTGCGACGGGCGGTGGACGACAGGGAAAAACATTCAGTACTTC
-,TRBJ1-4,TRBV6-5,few,CASSYQGTNEKLFF,TGTGCCAGCAGTTACCAGGGGACTAATGAAAAACTGTTTTTT
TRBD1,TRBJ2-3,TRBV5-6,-,CASSSGMEQGVTDTQYF,TGTGCCAGCAGCTCCGGAATGGAACAGGGGGTCACAGATACGCAGTATTTT
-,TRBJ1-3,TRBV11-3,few,CASSLGGSGNTIYF,TGTGCCAGCAGCTTAGGAGGGTCTGGAAACACCATATATTTT
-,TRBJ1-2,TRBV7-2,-,CASSLQSGTYGYTF,TGTGCCAGCAGCTTACAATCAGGAACTTATGGCTACACCTTC
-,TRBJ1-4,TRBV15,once,CATSSEQAITTNEKLFF,TGTGCCACCAGCAGTGAACAGGCCATCACAACTAATGAAAAACTGTTTTTT
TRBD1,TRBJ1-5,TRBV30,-,CAWSGTGYGPQHF,TGTGCCTGGAGCGGGACAGGGTATGGGCCCCAGCATTTT
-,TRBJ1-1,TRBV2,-,CASSVEQNTEAFF,TGTGCCAGCAGTGTCGAGCAAAACACTGAAGCTTTCTTT
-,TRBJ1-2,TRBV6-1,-,CASRPTTTEDGYTF,TGTGCCAGCAGACCAACTACGACAGAGGATGGCTACACCTTC
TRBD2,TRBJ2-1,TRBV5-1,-,CASRRVSGGYNEQFF,TGCGCCAGCAGGAGGGTCAGCGGGGGCTACAATGAGCAGTTCTTC
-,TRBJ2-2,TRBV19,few,CASRTGPGANTGELFF,TGTGCCAGTAGGACTGGACCAGGGGCGAACACCGGGGAGCTGTTTTTT
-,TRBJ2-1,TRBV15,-,CATSRDSPSSGNEQFF,TGTGCCACCAGCAGAGATAGTCCTAGCTCCGGCAATGAGCAGTTCTTC
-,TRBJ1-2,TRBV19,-,CASHEVPNREPYGYTF,TGTGCCAGTCACGAAGTCCCGAACAGGGAACCGTATGGCTACACCTTC
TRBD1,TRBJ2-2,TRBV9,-,CASSPRDSYTGELFF,TGTGCCAGCAGCCCCCGGGACAGCTACACCGGGGAGCTGTTTTTT
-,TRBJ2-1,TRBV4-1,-,CASSQDRGFPYNEQFF,TGCGCCAGCAGCCAAGACCGGGGATTCCCCTACAATGAGCAGTTCTTC
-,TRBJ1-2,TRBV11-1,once,CASSPPGGYTF,TGTGCCAGCAGCCCACCGGGTGGCTACACCTTC
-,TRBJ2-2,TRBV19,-,CASSLRVGELFF,TGTGCCAGTAGTTTGAGGGTAGGGGAGCTGTTTTTT
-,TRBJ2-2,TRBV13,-,CASSSLNTGELFF,TGTGCCAGCAGCTCCCTAAACACCGGGGAGCTGTTTTTT
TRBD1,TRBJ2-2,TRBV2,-,CASRRDRFTGELFF,TGTGCCAGCAGGAGGGACAGGTTTACCGGGGAGCTGTTTTTT
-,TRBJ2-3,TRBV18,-,CASSPKGSKGTDTQYF,TGTGCCAGCTCACCGAAAGGGAGTAAGGGCACAGATACGCAGTATTTT
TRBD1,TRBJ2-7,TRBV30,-,CAWSAYRGEQYF,TGTGCCTGGAGTGCCTACAGGGGTGAGCAGTACTTC
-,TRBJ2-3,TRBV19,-,CASSPSPTDTQYF,TGTGCCAGTAGTCCGTCCCCCACAGATACGCAGTATTTT
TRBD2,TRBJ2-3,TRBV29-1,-,CSVDPGLAGRDTQYF,TGCAGCGTTGACCCGGGACTAGCGGGCCGCGATACGCAGTATTTT
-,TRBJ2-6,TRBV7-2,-,CASSRRTVSSGANVLTF,TGTGCCAGCAGCCGAAGGACAGTGAGCTCTGGGGCCAACGTCCTGACTTTC
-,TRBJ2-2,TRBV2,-,CASRERRKNTGELFF,TGTGCCAGCAGGGAGCGACGAAAGAACACCGGGGAGCTGTTTTTT
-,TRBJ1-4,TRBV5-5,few,CASSLATGEKLFF,TGTGCCAGCAGCTTGGCAACGGGTGAAAAACTGTTTTTT
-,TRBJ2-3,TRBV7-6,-,CASSLVGGARTDTQYF,TGTGCCAGCAGCTTAGTAGGCGGGGCGCGTACAGATACGCAGTATTTT
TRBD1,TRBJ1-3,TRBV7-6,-,CASSWGQESSGNTIYF,TGTGCCAGCAGCTGGGGACAGGAGAGCTCTGGAAACACCATATATTTT
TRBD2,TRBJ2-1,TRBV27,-,CASRDTSAGEQFF,TGTGCCAGCCGTGATACTAGCGCCGGCGAGCAGTTCTTC
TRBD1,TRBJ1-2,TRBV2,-,CASSAQTGVIPVDGYTF,TGTGCCAGCAGTGCGCAGACAGGGGTTATTCCGGTGGATGGCTACACCTTC